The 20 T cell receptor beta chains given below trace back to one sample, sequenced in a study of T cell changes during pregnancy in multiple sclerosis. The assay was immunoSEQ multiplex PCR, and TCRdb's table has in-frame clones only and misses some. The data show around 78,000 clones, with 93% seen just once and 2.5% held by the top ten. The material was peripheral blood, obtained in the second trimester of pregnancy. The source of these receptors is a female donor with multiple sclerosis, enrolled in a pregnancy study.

CDR3 loop: CASRGRGSGNTIYF. CDR3 in DNA: TGTGCCAGCAGGGGCAGGGGCTCTGGAAACACCATATATTTT. V and J are TRBV9 and TRBJ1-3; D is possibly TRBD1 (6 bases). This CDR3 contains 14 residues. Germline CDR1 is SGDLS and CDR2 is YYNGEE. Trimming removed 5 bases from V and 0 bases from J, with 9 bases in between.

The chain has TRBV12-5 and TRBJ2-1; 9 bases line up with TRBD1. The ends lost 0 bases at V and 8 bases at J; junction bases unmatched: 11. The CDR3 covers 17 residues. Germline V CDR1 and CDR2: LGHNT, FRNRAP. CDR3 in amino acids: CASGLVLTRTGVDEQFF. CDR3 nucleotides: TGTGCTAGTGGTTTGGTACTAACCCGGACAGGGGTCGATGAGCAGTTCTTC.

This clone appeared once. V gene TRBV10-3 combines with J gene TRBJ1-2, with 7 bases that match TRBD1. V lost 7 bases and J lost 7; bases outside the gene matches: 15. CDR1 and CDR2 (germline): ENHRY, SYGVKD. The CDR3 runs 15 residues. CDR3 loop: CAIMSGQAPGGGYTF. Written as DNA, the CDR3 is TGTGCCATCATGAGTGGGCAGGCCCCAGGGGGTGGCTACACCTTC.

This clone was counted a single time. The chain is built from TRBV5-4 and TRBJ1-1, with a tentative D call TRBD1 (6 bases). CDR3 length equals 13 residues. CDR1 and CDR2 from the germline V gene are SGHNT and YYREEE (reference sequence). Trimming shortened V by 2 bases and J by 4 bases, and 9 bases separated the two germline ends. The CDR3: CASSFGQFTEAFF. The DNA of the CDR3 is TGTGCCAGCAGCTTTGGACAGTTCACTGAAGCTTTCTTT. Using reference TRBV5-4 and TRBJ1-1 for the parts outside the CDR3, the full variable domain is ETGVTQSPTHLIKTRGQQVTLRCSSQSGHNTVSWYQQALGQGPQFIFQYYREEENGRGNFPPRFSGLQFPNYSSELNVNALELDDSALYLCASSFGQFTEAFFGQGTRLTVV.

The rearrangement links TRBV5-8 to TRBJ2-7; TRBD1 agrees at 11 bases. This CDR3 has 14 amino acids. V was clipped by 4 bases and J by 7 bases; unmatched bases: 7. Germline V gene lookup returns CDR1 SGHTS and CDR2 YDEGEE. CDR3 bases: TGTGCCAGCAGCCTTGGACAGGGGGCAAGGGAGCAGTACTTC. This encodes CASSLGQGAREQYF.

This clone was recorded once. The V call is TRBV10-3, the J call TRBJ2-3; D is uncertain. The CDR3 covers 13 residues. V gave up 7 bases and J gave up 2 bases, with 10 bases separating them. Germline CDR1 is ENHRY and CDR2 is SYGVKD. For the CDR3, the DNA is TGTGCCATCACAGACACCAACACAGATACGCAGTATTTT. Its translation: CAITDTNTDTQYF.

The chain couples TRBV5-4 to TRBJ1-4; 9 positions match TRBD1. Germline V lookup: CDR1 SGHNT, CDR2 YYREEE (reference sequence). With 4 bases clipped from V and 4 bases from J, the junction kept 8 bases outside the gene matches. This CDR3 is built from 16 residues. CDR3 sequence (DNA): TGTGCCAGCAGCCAGGGGCCGGGACAGGGTAATGAAAAACTGTTTTTT. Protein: CASSQGPGQGNEKLFF.

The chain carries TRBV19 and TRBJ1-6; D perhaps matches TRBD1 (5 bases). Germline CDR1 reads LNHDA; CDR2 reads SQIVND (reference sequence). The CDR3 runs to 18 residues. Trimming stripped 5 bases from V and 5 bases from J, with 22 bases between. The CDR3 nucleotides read TGTGCCAGTAGTCCCCTTCGGCGAAGGGGTTGGGATAATTCACCCCTCCACTTT. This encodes CASSPLRRRGWDNSPLHF.

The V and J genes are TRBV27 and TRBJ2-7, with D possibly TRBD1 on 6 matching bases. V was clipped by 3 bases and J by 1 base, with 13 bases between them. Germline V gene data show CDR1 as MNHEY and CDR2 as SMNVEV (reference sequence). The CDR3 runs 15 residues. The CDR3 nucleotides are TGTGCCAGCAGTTTCTGGCCAGGGGTTTCCTACGAGCAGTACTTC. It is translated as CASSFWPGVSYEQYF.

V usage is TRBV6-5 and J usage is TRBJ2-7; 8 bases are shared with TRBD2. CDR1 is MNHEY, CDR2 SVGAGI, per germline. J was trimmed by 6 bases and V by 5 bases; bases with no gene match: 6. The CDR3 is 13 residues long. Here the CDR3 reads CASSRTGGGEQYF. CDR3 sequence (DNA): TGTGCCAGCAGTCGTACGGGGGGGGGCGAGCAGTACTTC.

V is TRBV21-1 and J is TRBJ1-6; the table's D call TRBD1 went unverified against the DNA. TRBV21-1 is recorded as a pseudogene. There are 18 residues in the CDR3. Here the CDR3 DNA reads TGTGCCAGCAGCACCTCTTTTCGGGACACCCTTGGAAATTCACCCCTCCACTTT. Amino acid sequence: CASSTSFRDTLGNSPLHF.

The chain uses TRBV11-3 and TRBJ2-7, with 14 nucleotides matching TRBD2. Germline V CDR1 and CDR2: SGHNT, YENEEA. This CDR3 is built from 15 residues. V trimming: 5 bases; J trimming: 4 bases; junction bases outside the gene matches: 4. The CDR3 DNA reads TGTGCCAGCAGCCCGGGACTAGCGGGGGCTTACGAGCAGTACTTC. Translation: CASSPGLAGAYEQYF. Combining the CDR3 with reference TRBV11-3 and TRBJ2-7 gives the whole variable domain EAGVVQSPRYKIIEKKQPVAFWCNPISGHNTLYWYLQNLGQGPELLIRYENEEAVDDSQLPKDRFSAERLKGVDSTLKIQPAELGDSAVYLCASSPGLAGAYEQYFGPGTRLTVT.

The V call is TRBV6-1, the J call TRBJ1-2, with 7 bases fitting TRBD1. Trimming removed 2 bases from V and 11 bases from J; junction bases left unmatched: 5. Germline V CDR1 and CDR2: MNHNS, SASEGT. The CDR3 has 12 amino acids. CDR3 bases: TGTGCCAGCAGTGAACCGGGACAGAGATACACCTTC. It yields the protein CASSEPGQRYTF.

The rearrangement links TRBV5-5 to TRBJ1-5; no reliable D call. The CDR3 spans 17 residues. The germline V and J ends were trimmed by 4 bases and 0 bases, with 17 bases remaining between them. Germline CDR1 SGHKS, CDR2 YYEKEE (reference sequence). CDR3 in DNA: TGTGCCAGCAGCCTCGAGGGCGTAGGTTATAGCAATCAGCCCCAGCATTTT. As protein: CASSLEGVGYSNQPQHF.

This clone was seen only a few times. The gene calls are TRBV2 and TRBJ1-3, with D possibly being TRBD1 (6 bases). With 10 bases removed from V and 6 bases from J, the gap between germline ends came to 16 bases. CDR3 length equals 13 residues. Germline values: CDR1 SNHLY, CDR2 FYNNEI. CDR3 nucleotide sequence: TGTGCCACCTCAGGACAGTTTTTAAACACCATATATTTT. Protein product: CATSGQFLNTIYF.

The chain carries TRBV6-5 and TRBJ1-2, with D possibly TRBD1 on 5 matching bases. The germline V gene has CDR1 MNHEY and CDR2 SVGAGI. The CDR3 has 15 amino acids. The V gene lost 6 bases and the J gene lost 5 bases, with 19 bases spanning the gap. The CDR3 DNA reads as TGTGCCAGCAGCCCCGGACACGAAATGTGGTATGGCTACACCTTC. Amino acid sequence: CASSPGHEMWYGYTF.

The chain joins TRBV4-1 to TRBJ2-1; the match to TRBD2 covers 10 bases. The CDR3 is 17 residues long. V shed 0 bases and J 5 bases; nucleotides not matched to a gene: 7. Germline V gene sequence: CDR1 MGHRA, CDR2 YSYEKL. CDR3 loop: CASSQEAPSGGDNEQFF. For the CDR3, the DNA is TGCGCCAGCAGCCAAGAAGCGCCCAGCGGGGGGGACAATGAGCAGTTCTTC.

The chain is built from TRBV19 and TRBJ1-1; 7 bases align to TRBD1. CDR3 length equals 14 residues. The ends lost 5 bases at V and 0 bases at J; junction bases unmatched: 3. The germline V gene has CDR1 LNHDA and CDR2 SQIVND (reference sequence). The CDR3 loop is CASSVTGMNTEAFF. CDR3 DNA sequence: TGTGCCAGTAGTGTGACAGGGATGAACACTGAAGCTTTCTTT.

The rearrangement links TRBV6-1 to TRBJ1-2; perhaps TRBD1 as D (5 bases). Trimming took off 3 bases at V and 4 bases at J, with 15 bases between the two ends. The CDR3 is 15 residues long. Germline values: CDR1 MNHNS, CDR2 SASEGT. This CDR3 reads CASSEDWGDFYGYTF. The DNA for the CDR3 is TGTGCCAGCAGTGAGGACTGGGGGGATTTCTATGGCTACACCTTC.

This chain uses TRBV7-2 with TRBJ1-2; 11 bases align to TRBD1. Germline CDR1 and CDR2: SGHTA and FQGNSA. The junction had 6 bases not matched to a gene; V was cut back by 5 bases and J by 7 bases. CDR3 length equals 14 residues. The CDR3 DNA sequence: TGTGCCAGCAGCACCTGGACAGGGGGCCTTGGCTACACCTTC. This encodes CASSTWTGGLGYTF.